This TCR beta chain was captured by sequencing in a study of a mutant IDH1 vaccine in newly diagnosed glioma. The CDR3 has 13 amino acids. Trimming removed 11 bases from V and 3 bases from J, with 14 bases in between. Germline V gives CDR1 LNHDA, CDR2 SQIVND (reference sequence). As for time point: week 35, safety follow-up. Alongside topical imiquimod, each dose of vaccine comprised 300 ug of mutant IDH1 20-mer peptide. Note on this clone: The target antigen is unknown.

Sequenced by immunoSEQ multiplex PCR; TCRdb stores in-frame clones only, minus some. The table shows around 41,000 clones, with 85% to 90% occurring only once. The chain uses TRBV19 and TRBJ1-5; no clear D gene. The sample was PBMCs, taken from a glioma patient whose treatment included an IDH1 peptide vaccine. This receptor was identified in a man aged 40-55 years with glioma. Here the CDR3 reads CAASGGFNQPQHF. The CDR3 coding sequence is TGTGCCGCCTCGGGCGGATTCAATCAGCCCCAGCATTTT.